Below are 21 T cell receptor beta chains sequenced from a single sample in a study of control samples from healthy donors and cancer patients. TCRdb's copy holds only in-frame clones and misses some; the assay was immunoSEQ multiplex PCR. The sample has over 150,000 clones; approximately 94% are singletons. Sequenced sample: blood. Receptor source: a man in his forties in good health.

The rearrangement joins TRBV2 to TRBJ1-2; D might be TRBD1 (5 bases). Per germline, CDR1 SNHLY and CDR2 FYNNEI. V dropped 1 base and J dropped 4 bases, with 10 bases sitting between them. The CDR3 loop spans 14 amino acids. CDR3: CASSEERDLYGYTF. The DNA for the CDR3 is TGTGCCAGCAGTGAAGAAAGGGACCTCTATGGCTACACCTTC.

This clone is a singleton in its sample. This chain joins TRBV28 and TRBJ2-7; the match to TRBD2 covers 8 bases. Germline CDR1 and CDR2: MDHEN and SYDVKM. The CDR3 spans 16 residues. Trimming took 4 bases from V and 2 from J; bases not matched to a gene: 10. CDR3 coding DNA: TGTGCCAGCAGTTCCCCCAGCGGGGGCCATACCTACGAGCAGTACTTC. Residues: CASSSPSGGHTYEQYF. The full variable domain, rest sourced from reference TRBV28 and TRBJ2-7, is DVKVTQSSRYLVKRTGEKVFLECVQDMDHENMFWYRQDPGLGLRLIYFSYDVKMKEKGDIPEGYSVSREKKERFSLILESASTNQTSMYLCASSSPSGGHTYEQYFGPGTRLTVT.

CDR3 coding DNA: TGTGCCAGCAGCCCCAGGGGGACAGGGACTAATGAAAAACTGTTTTTT. This translates into CASSPRGTGTNEKLFF. The rearrangement joins TRBV7-9 to TRBJ1-4; 9 bases match TRBD1. The CDR3 consists of 16 residues. The junction had 6 bases not matched to a gene; V was cut back by 5 bases and J by 2 bases. Looked up from germline, CDR1 is SEHNR and CDR2 is FQNEAQ (reference sequence).

V and J are TRBV5-1 and TRBJ2-5; 8 nucleotides match TRBD1. Germline V gene sequence: CDR1 SGHRS, CDR2 YFSETQ. With V trimmed by 1 base and J by 5 bases, 7 bases remained unmatched. The CDR3 runs 15 residues. CDR3 region: CASSLLSHRGETQYF. In DNA, the CDR3 is TGCGCCAGCAGCTTGTTGAGCCACAGGGGGGAGACCCAGTACTTC.

CDR3 region: CASSLEQGAKGYEQYF. For the CDR3, the DNA is TGTGCCAGCAGTTTGGAACAGGGGGCTAAGGGCTACGAGCAGTACTTC. The rearrangement joins TRBV27 to TRBJ2-7; 9 positions agree with TRBD1. The germline gives CDR1 MNHEY, CDR2 SMNVEV (reference sequence). This CDR3 is built from 16 residues. The junction had 9 bases not matched to a gene; V was cut back by 3 bases and J by 3 bases.

The J gene is TRBJ1-6, the V gene TRBV27, with 9 nucleotides matching TRBD1. V trimming: 5 bases; J trimming: 7 bases; junction bases outside the gene matches: 3. CDR1 and CDR2 (germline): MNHEY, SMNVEV (reference sequence). The CDR3 sequence is 14 residues long. The CDR3 is CASSNRGRNSPLHF. The CDR3 nucleotides are TGTGCCAGCAGTAACAGGGGGCGAAATTCACCCCTCCACTTT.

This clone has more than one count but fewer than ten. This sequence joins TRBV19 and TRBJ1-1; D not resolved. Looked up from germline, CDR1 is LNHDA and CDR2 is SQIVND (reference sequence). This CDR3 spans 14 amino acids. Trimming took off 3 bases at V and 0 bases at J, with 8 bases between the two ends. DNA of the CDR3: TGTGCCAGTAGTATCAGGTCCATGAACACTGAAGCTTTCTTT. Translating it yields CASSIRSMNTEAFF. The whole variable domain, filled in from reference TRBV19 and TRBJ1-1, reads DGGITQSPKYLFRKEGQNVTLSCEQNLNHDAMYWYRQDPGQGLRLIYYSQIVNDFQKGDIAEGYSVSREKKESFPLTVTSAQKNPTAFYLCASSIRSMNTEAFFGQGTRLTVV.

The CDR3 protein is CASSEGGGGGWYGYTF. As DNA, the CDR3 is TGTGCCAGCAGTGAAGGGGGAGGGGGTGGATGGTATGGCTACACCTTC. The V call is TRBV6-1, the J call TRBJ1-2; possible D gene TRBD1, 6 bases. Germline CDR1 is MNHNS and CDR2 is SASEGT. CDR3 length: 16 amino acids. Trimming removed 1 base at V and 5 bases at J, with 17 bases between.

The chain has TRBV5-4 and TRBJ1-1, with D perhaps TRBD1 (5 bases). The CDR3 totals 14 residues. Germline-derived CDR1 and CDR2 are SGHNT and YYREEE (reference sequence). Trimming took off 4 bases at V and 4 bases at J, with 14 bases between the two ends. The CDR3 bases are TGTGCCAGCAGCGGCGTGGGGGTGAGCACTGAAGCTTTCTTT. Amino acids: CASSGVGVSTEAFF.

The chain has TRBV5-5 and TRBJ1-5, with D unclear. The CDR3 loop spans 14 amino acids. Trimming stripped 4 bases from V and 11 bases from J, with 19 bases between. From germline, CDR1 is SGHKS and CDR2 YYEKEE (reference sequence). CDR3 in amino acids: CASSLWTLPGSQHF. As DNA, the CDR3 is TGTGCCAGCAGCCTATGGACCCTCCCTGGGTCCCAGCATTTT.

CDR3 in DNA: TGTGCCGGCACTCAGGGGGGCTACACCTTC. It is translated as CAGTQGGYTF. V and J are TRBV12-3 or TRBV12-4 and TRBJ1-2; the D gene is possibly TRBD1 (6 bases). The CDR3 length is 10 residues. V lost 11 bases and J lost 8, with 12 bases in between.

Notes on this clone: Its ends do not fully match the called genes, so a read error is possible. This specimen includes other DNA sequences encoding the same CDR3. This rearrangement joins TRBV18 to TRBJ2-7; maybe TRBD2 (6 bases). Germline V gene sequence: CDR1 KGHSH, CDR2 LQKENI. The CDR3 is made up of 16 amino acids. The CDR3 sequence is CASSSGLYDGSYEQYF. CDR3 DNA: TGTGCCAGCTCATCGGGACTTTACGACGGGTCCTACGAGCAGTACTTT.

The chain combines TRBV5-1 with TRBJ1-2; 10 bases line up with TRBD1. The germline CDR1 and CDR2 sequences are SGHRS and YFSETQ. The CDR3 length is 13 residues. After removal of 4 bases from V and 7 bases from J, the junction contained 4 bases not matched to a gene. CDR3 DNA: TGCGCCAGCAGCCTGGACAGGGGGATTGGCTACACCTTC. Its protein product is CASSLDRGIGYTF.

V gene TRBV5-8 combines with J gene TRBJ1-5; D uncertain. The CDR3 length is 17 residues. Trimming removed 1 base at V and 4 bases at J, with 18 bases between. The germline CDR1 and CDR2 sequences are SGHTS and YDEGEE. CDR3 sequence reads: CASSLTLIPSSNQPQHF. The CDR3 coding sequence is TGTGCCAGCAGCTTGACATTGATACCGTCCAGTAATCAGCCCCAGCATTTT.

The CDR3 nucleotides are TGCGCCAGCAGCTTAGGGGGCTTCAGCACTGAAGCTTTCTTT. It encodes CASSLGGFSTEAFF. This chain uses TRBV5-1 with TRBJ1-1; 7 bases map to TRBD1. This CDR3 comprises 14 residues. CDR1 SGHRS and CDR2 YFSETQ come from the germline V gene. J was trimmed by 4 bases and V by 2 bases; bases with no gene match: 5.

This clone was recorded once. J is TRBJ1-1 and V is TRBV30, with no clear D. This CDR3 region has 14 residues. V was shortened by 3 bases and J by 4 bases, with 15 bases between the two germline ends. The germline gives CDR1 GTSNPN, CDR2 SVGIG (reference sequence). The CDR3 sequence: CAWRIYSPGTEAFF. The DNA of the CDR3 is TGTGCCTGGAGGATATACAGTCCGGGCACTGAAGCTTTCTTT. The complete variable domain, with remaining parts taken from reference TRBV30 and TRBJ1-1, reads SQTIHQWPATLVQPVGSPLSLECTVEGTSNPNLYWYRQAAGRGLQLLFYSVGIGQISSEVPQNLSASRPQDRQFILSSKKLLLSDSGFYLCAWRIYSPGTEAFFGQGTRLTVV.

This clone was seen once. The V call is TRBV5-1, the J call TRBJ1-1, with 8 bases that match TRBD1. V lost 4 bases to trimming and J lost 8 bases; unmatched junction nucleotides: 10. Germline CDR1 is SGHRS and CDR2 is YFSETQ. CDR3 length: 14 amino acids. CDR3 nucleotides: TGCGCCAGCAGCGCCGGGACAGGCAAATTCGAAGCTTTCTTT. Translating it yields CASSAGTGKFEAFF.

This chain uses TRBV6-5 with TRBJ1-6; 7 bases line up with TRBD1. V shed 6 bases and J 10 bases; nucleotides not matched to a gene: 9. The CDR3 has 14 residues. Germline values: CDR1 MNHEY, CDR2 SVGAGI. The CDR3 sequence is CASRPNRGRSPLHF. In DNA form, the CDR3 reads TGTGCCAGCAGACCTAACAGGGGAAGGTCACCCCTCCACTTT.

The rearrangement joins TRBV10-1 to TRBJ1-1; D unresolved. V dropped 4 bases and J dropped 3 bases, with 15 bases sitting between them. The germline V gene encodes CDR1 WNHNN and CDR2 SYGVQD (reference sequence). The CDR3 has 15 amino acids. CDR3 sequence (DNA): TGCGCCAGCAGTGCTTCGCAGAACCTGCACACTGAAGCTTTCTTT. Its translation: CASSASQNLHTEAFF.

CDR3 DNA: TGTGCCAGCAGGACAGGGCTGAACACTGAAGCTTTCTTT. Its translation is CASRTGLNTEAFF. The chain is built from TRBV6-5 and TRBJ1-1, with TRBD1 matching over 7 bases. CDR3 length: 13 residues. Germline assignment: CDR1 MNHEY and CDR2 SVGAGI. V lost 6 bases to trimming and J lost 0 bases; unmatched junction nucleotides: 1.

This clone was detected a few times. The rearrangement links TRBV7-9 to TRBJ1-1, with D possibly matching TRBD1 (6 bases). The CDR3 loop spans 14 amino acids. Germline V gene lookup returns CDR1 SEHNR and CDR2 FQNEAQ (reference sequence). V was trimmed by 4 bases and J by 4 bases, leaving 13 bases between them. CDR3 nucleotide sequence: TGTGCCAGCAGCTCACAGGGCAGGGGCACTGAAGCTTTCTTT. It codes for CASSSQGRGTEAFF.